This T cell receptor (beta chain) was identified in a study of T cells in localized non-small cell lung cancer. General study findings and limits: Among the top 100 tumor clones, a median around 50 appeared in adjacent lung.

Germline values: CDR1 SGHDN, CDR2 FVKESK. Trimming shortened V by 8 bases and J by 6 bases, and 19 bases separated the two germline ends. CDR3 length: 14 amino acids. The sample holds one count of this clone. Its specificity is not known. Sequencing was performed with immunoSEQ multiplex PCR; in TCRdb, only in-frame clones are kept and a portion is missing. The table lists roughly 1,300 clones, about 25% of them singletons. The material sequenced was normal lung tissue next to the tumor, taken before any cancer treatment. The genes are TRBV14 and TRBJ1-2; tentatively, D is TRBD1 (6 bases). This sequence was found in a woman aged 40-75 years with stage I squamous cell lung carcinoma. The CDR3 DNA sequence: TGTGCCAGCTCCCCCGGTGGGGGGGCGCATGGCTACACCTTC. It encodes CASSPGGGAHGYTF.